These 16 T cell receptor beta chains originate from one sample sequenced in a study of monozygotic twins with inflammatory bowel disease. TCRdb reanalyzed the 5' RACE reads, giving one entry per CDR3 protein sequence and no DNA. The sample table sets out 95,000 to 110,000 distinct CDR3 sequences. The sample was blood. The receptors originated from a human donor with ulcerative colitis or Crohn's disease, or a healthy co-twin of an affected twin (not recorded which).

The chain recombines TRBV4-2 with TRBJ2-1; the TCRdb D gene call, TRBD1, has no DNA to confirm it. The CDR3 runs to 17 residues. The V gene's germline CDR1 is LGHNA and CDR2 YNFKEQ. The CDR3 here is CASSQESHRAIYNEQFF.

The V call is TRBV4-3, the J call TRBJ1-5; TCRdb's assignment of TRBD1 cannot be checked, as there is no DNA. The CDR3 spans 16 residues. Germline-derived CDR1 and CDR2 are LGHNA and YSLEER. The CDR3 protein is CASSQDSTGVNQPQHF.

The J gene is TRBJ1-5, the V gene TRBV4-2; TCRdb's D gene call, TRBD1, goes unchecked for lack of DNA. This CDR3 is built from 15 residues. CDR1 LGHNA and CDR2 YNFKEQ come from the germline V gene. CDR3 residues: CASSQVTDPNQPQHF.

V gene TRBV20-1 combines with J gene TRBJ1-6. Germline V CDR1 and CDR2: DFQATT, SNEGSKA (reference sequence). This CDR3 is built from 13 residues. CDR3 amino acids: CSAGGLSVSPLHF.

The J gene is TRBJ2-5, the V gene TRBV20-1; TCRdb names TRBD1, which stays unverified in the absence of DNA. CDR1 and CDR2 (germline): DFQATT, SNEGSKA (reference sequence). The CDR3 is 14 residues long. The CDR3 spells CSARITGGQETQYF.

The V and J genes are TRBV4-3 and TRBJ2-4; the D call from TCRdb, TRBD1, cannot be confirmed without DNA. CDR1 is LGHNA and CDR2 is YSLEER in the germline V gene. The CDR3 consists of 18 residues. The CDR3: CASSQVPPYHGTKNMQYF.

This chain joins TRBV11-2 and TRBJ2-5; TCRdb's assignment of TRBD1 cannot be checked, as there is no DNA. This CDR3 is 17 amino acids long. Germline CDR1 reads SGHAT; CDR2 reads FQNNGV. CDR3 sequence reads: CASSPGRGTGAQETQYF.

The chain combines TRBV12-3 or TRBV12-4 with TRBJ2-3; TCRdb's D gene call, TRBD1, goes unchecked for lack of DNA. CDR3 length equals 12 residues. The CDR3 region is CASSQPGDTQYF.

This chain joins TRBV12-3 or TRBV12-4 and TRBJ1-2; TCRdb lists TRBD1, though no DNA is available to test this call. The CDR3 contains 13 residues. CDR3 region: CASSFGQEYGYTF.

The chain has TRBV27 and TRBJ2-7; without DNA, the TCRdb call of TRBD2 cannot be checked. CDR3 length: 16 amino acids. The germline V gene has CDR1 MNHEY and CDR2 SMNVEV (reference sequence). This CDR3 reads CASSLQGLAGNYEQYF.

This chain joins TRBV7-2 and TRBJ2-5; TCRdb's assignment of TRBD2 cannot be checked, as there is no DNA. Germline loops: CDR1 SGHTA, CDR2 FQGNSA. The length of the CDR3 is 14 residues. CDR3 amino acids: CASSSGLPGETQYF.

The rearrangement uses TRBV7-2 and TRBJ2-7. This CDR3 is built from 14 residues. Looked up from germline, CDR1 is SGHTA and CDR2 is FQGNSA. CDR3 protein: CASSLVGSENEQYF.

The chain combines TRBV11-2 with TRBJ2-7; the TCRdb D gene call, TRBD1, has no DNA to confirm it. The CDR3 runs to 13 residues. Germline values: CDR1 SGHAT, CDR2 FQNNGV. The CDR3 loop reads CASRRTGDYEQYF.

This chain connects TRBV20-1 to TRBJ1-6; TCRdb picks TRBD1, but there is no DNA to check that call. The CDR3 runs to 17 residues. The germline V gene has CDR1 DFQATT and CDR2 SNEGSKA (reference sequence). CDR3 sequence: CSAREAGRSSYNSPLHF.

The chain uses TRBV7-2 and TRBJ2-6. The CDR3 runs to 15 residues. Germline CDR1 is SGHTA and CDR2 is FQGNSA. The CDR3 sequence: CASSLTLSGANVLTF.

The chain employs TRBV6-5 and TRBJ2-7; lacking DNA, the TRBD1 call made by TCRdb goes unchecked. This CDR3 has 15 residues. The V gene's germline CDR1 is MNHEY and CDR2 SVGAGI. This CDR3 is CASSYVAGETYEQYF.